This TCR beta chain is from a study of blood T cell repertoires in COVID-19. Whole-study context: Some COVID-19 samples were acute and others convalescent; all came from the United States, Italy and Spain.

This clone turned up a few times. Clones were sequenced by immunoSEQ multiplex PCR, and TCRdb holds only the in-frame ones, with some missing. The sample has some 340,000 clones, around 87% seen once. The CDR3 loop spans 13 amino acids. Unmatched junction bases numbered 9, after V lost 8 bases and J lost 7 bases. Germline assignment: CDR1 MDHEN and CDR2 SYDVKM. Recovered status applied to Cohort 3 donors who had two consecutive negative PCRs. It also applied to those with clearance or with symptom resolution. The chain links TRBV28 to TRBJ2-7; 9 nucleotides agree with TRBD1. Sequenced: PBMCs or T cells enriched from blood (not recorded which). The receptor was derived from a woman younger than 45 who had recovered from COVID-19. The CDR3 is CASRDRESREQYF. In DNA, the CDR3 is TGTGCCAGCCGGGACAGGGAATCGAGAGAGCAGTACTTC.